This T cell receptor beta chain was captured by sequencing in a study of T cell responses to AZD1222 COVID-19 vaccine. Across the study: Second doses were pooled across both intervals (about 4 or about 12 weeks).

Trimming pared 3 bases from V and 7 bases from J, leaving 18 bases between. This CDR3 has 15 residues. Germline V gene lookup returns CDR1 KGHSH and CDR2 LQKENI. Clones were read by immunoSEQ multiplex PCR, and TCRdb kept only the in-frame ones, dropping some. In the table there are tens of thousands of clones, approximately 88% of which are singletons. Whole-study findings and limits: Across the whole spike, CD4 TCRs peaked at regions 160-218 and 743-854. Spike-specific TCR breadth and depth rose after two AZD1222 doses. Among spike-specific TCRs, nearly half reportedly target unmutated variant regions.

Notes on this clone: The antigen is undetermined.

The chain uses TRBV18 and TRBJ1-1; D is possibly TRBD1 (5 bases). Sequencing was performed on peripheral blood, taken on day 0 of AZD1222 vaccination. The TCR sequence derives from an adult in good health. CDR3 residues: CASSPTGLRRGEAFF. CDR3 bases: TGTGCCAGCTCACCGACGGGACTCAGGCGGGGTGAAGCTTTCTTT.